This TCR beta chain was captured in a study of blood T cell repertoires in COVID-19. The Seattle site enrolled patients during active infection and followed them longitudinally. V lost 8 bases to trimming and J lost 6 bases; unmatched junction nucleotides: 10. Germline CDR1 ENHRY, CDR2 SYGVKD. This CDR3 spans 13 amino acids. In the source study's methods: Reference gene primer amplification in the assay estimated nucleated cell counts. Generated by immunoSEQ multiplex PCR, the TCRdb table keeps only in-frame clones and is missing some. From that table come the V and J calls and clone size; the DNA was used to work out D and trimming. The table shows fewer than 40,000 clones, with roughly 80% occurring only once.

Sequencing used peripheral blood. This sequence was found in a man in his 70s with COVID-19, enrolled during active disease. The chain employs TRBV10-3 and TRBJ2-7; 7 bases are shared with TRBD1. CDR3 DNA: TGTGCCATCTCTCGCGACAGGGATGCCGAGCAGTACTTC. Translating gives CAISRDRDAEQYF.